This TCR beta chain was sequenced during a study of radiotherapy plus CTLA-4 blockade in lung cancer. With V trimmed by 4 bases and J by 4 bases, 6 bases remained unmatched. The germline CDR1 and CDR2 sequences are MNHNY and SVGAGI (reference sequence). This CDR3 contains 14 residues. This clone was observed a few times. Method: immunoSEQ multiplex PCR; TCRdb's copy keeps in-frame clones and lacks some. The repertoire holds 40,000 to 50,000 clones, with more than 60% as singletons. This chain uses TRBV6-6 with TRBJ2-7; 8 positions agree with TRBD1. The material sequenced was peripheral blood, taken from a patient treated with radiotherapy plus ipilimumab. The source of this sequence is a human donor with non-small cell lung cancer who had stable disease on radiotherapy plus ipilimumab. The CDR3 region is CASSSGTGTYEQYF. CDR3 sequence (DNA): TGTGCCAGCAGTTCCGGGACAGGTACTTACGAGCAGTACTTC.